Here is one T cell receptor beta chain with its context. CDR1 and CDR2 (germline): PRHDT, FYEKMQ (reference sequence). The CDR3 runs 16 residues. J lost 5 bases, V lost 1 base, and 7 bases had no gene match. The sample comes from a study of T-cell reconstitution after alpha-beta-depleted transplantation in children. Unique molecular identifiers tagged the TCRbeta library. Using its own MiXCR run on the PCR reads, TCRdb lists one record per CDR3 protein. The data contain approximately 300,000 distinct CDR3 sequences, roughly a tenth of them seen just once; the ten biggest clones take up approximately 7.6%.

This specimen consisted of PBMCs, obtained before TCRalphabeta/CD19-depleted stem cell transplant. The V call is TRBV13, the J call TRBJ2-3, with 9 bases that match TRBD2. The sequence was obtained from a boy under two years old with acute myeloid leukemia, due to receive a stem cell transplant. CDR3 nucleotide sequence: TGTGCCAGCAGCTTAGAAGGCGGGGGGGCCTTAGATACGCAGTATTTT. Its translation is CASSLEGGGALDTQYF.